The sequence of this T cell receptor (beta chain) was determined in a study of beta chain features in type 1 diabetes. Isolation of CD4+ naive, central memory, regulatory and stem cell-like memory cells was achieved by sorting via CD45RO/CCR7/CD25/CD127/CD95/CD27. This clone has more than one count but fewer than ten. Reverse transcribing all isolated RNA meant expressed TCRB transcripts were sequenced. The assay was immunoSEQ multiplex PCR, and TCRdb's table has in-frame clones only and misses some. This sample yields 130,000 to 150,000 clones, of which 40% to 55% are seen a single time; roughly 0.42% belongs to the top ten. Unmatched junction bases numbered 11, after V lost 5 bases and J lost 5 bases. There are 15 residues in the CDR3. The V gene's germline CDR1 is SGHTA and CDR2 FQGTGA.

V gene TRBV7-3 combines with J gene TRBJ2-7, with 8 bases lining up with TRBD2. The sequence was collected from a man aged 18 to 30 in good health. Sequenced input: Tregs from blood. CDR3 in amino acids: CASSPLGAGVNEQYF. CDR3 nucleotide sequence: TGTGCCAGCAGCCCACTAGGAGCGGGAGTCAACGAGCAGTACTTC. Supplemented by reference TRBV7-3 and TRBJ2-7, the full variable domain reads GAGVSQTPSNKVTEKGKYVELRCDPISGHTALYWYRQSLGQGPEFLIYFQGTGAADDSGLPNDRFFAVRPEGSVSTLKIQRTERGDSAVYLCASSPLGAGVNEQYFGPGTRLTVT.